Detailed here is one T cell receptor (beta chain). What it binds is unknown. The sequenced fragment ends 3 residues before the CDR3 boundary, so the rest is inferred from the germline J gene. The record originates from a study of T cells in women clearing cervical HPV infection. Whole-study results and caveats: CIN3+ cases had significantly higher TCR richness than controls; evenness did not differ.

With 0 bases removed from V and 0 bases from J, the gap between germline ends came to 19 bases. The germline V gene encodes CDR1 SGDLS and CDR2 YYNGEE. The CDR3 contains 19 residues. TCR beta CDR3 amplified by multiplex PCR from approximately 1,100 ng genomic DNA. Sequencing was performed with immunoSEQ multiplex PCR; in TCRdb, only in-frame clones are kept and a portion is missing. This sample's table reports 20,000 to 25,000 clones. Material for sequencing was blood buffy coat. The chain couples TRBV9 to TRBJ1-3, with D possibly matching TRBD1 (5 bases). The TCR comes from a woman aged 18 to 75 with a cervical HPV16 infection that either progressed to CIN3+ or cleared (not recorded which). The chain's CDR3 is CASSVAGQGNSLSGNTIYF. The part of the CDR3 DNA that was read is TGTGCCAGCAGCGTAGCTGGCCAGGGCAACTCACTCTCTGGAAACACC.